One sample yielded the 32 T cell receptor beta chains listed below, sequenced in a study of blood T cell repertoires in COVID-19. Assay used: immunoSEQ multiplex PCR; TCRdb lists only in-frame clones, some missing. Of roughly 300,000 clones listed, 88% are singletons. The source material was peripheral blood. Receptor source: a man aged 18-30 years with active or convalescent COVID-19.

V usage is TRBV5-6 and J usage is TRBJ1-2, with 7 bases identical to TRBD1. Germline lookup yields CDR1 SGHDT and CDR2 YYEEEE. The CDR3 is made up of 16 amino acids. V lost 4 bases and J lost 4; bases outside the gene matches: 13. DNA of the CDR3: TGTGCCAGCAGCATAACCCGACAGGGTGGTCTCTATGGCTACACCTTC. It yields the protein CASSITRQGGLYGYTF. Drawing the rest from reference TRBV5-6 and TRBJ1-2, the complete variable domain is DAGVTQSPTHLIKTRGQQVTLRCSPKSGHDTVSWYQQALGQGPQFIFQYYEEEERQRGNFPDRFSGHQFPNYSSELNVNALLLGDSALYLCASSITRQGGLYGYTFGSGTRLTVV.

V usage is TRBV10-2 and J usage is TRBJ2-1, with D perhaps matching TRBD1 (6 bases). The CDR3 contains 14 residues. Per the germline V gene, CDR1 is WSHSY and CDR2 is SAAADI. Trimming removed 5 bases from V and 4 bases from J, with 12 bases in between. CDR3 DNA: TGCGCCAGCAGTCTTTGGACAGTATACAATGAGCAGTTCTTC. Amino acid sequence: CASSLWTVYNEQFF.

This sequence joins TRBV27 and TRBJ1-2; a weak D match, TRBD1 (6 bases). The CDR3 totals 14 residues. Germline CDR1 and CDR2: MNHEY and SMNVEV (reference sequence). Trimming cost V 0 bases and J 6 bases, with 11 bases left between them. CDR3 region: CASSLSIGQNGYTF. Here the CDR3 DNA reads TGTGCCAGCAGTTTATCGATCGGACAGAATGGCTACACCTTC.

This rearrangement joins TRBV5-1 to TRBJ2-1, with D possibly matching TRBD2 (5 bases). This CDR3 contains 13 residues. Trimming left V 0 bases short and J 4 bases short, with 5 bases between. CDR1 is SGHRS, CDR2 YFSETQ, per germline. CDR3 in amino acids: CASSLGEYNEQFF. CDR3 coding DNA: TGCGCCAGCAGCTTGGGGGAGTACAATGAGCAGTTCTTC. Full variable domain (remainder filled in from reference TRBV5-1 and TRBJ2-1): KAGVTQTPRYLIKTRGQQVTLSCSPISGHRSVSWYQQTPGQGLQFLFEYFSETQRNKGNFPGRFSGRQFSNSRSEMNVSTLELGDSALYLCASSLGEYNEQFFGPGTRLTVL.

V gene TRBV6-2 or TRBV6-3 combines with J gene TRBJ2-5; a weak D match, TRBD1 (6 bases). Germline CDR1 MNHEY, CDR2 SVGEGT. The CDR3 is made up of 13 amino acids. V lost 2 bases and J lost 2, with 6 bases in between. The CDR3 DNA reads as TGTGCCAGCAGTTACGGACAGCAAGAGACCCAGTACTTC. Translation gives CASSYGQQETQYF.

V and J are TRBV29-1 and TRBJ2-6; TRBD1 aligns across 9 bases. Germline V gives CDR1 SQVTM, CDR2 ANQGSEA. The trim removed 1 base at V and 4 bases at J, leaving 8 bases unmatched. The CDR3 contains 17 residues. The CDR3 nucleotides are TGCAGCGTTGAAGGGACAGGGGTTGAGTACGGGGCCAACGTCCTGACTTTC. Amino acids: CSVEGTGVEYGANVLTF.

The J gene is TRBJ2-1, the V gene TRBV24-1; weak D call: TRBD2 (5 bases). CDR1 is KGHDR, CDR2 SFDVKD, per germline. This CDR3 is built from 15 residues. Trimming shortened V by 5 bases and J by 4 bases, and 14 bases separated the two germline ends. The CDR3 region is CATSAGRTQYNEQFF. As DNA, the CDR3 is TGTGCCACCAGTGCAGGTCGGACTCAATACAATGAGCAGTTCTTC.

DNA for the CDR3: TGTGCCAGCAGTGAATACGGGACATTGCATGGCTACACCTTC. Translation gives CASSEYGTLHGYTF. This rearrangement joins TRBV25-1 to TRBJ1-2; possible D gene TRBD1, 6 bases. This CDR3 region has 14 residues. Deletions cut 0 bases from V and 6 bases from J, with 11 bases between. Germline V gene lookup returns CDR1 MGHDK and CDR2 SYGVNS.

Here the CDR3 DNA reads TGTGCCAGCAGCCCCGCGGGGGAAACCTACAATGAGCAGTTCTTC. Encoded protein: CASSPAGETYNEQFF. The chain is built from TRBV9 and TRBJ2-1; 7 positions agree with TRBD2. Trimming cost V 4 bases and J 2 bases; bases outside gene matches: 6. CDR3 length equals 15 residues. From germline, CDR1 is SGDLS and CDR2 YYNGEE. Full variable domain (remainder filled in from reference TRBV9 and TRBJ2-1): DSGVTQTPKHLITATGQRVTLRCSPRSGDLSVYWYQQSLDQGLQFLIQYYNGEERAKGNILERFSAQQFPDLHSELNLSSLELGDSALYFCASSPAGETYNEQFFGPGTRLTVL.

The V gene is TRBV12-5, the J gene TRBJ2-3; 11 bases are a match to TRBD1. Germline V gene data show CDR1 as LGHNT and CDR2 as FRNRAP. V dropped 2 bases and J dropped 4; count of bases not matched to a gene: 8. CDR3 size: 17 residues. The DNA for the CDR3 is TGTGCTAGTGGTTTGCCAGCCGGACAGGGGGCTTCAGATACGCAGTATTTT. It codes for CASGLPAGQGASDTQYF.

The rearrangement joins TRBV7-9 to TRBJ1-4; 8 bases are a match to TRBD1. Germline loops: CDR1 SEHNR, CDR2 FQNEAQ (reference sequence). The J segment lost 5 bases and the V segment lost 5 bases, leaving 4 bases of the junction unmatched. CDR3 length equals 14 residues. CDR3 sequence (DNA): TGTGCCAGCAGCGGGGGACAGGCGAATGAAAAACTGTTTTTT. Translating it yields CASSGGQANEKLFF.

This clone appeared a few times. V is TRBV6-2 or TRBV6-3 and J is TRBJ2-3; D is perhaps TRBD1 (7 bases). Germline V gene sequence: CDR1 MNHEY, CDR2 SVGEGT. Deletions cut 5 bases from V and 9 bases from J, with 18 bases between. CDR3 length equals 14 residues. CDR3 sequence (DNA): TGTGCCAGCAGTGACCGACTAGAAGGGGGCACGCAGTATTTT. Protein product: CASSDRLEGGTQYF.

The chain employs TRBV29-1 and TRBJ2-5; a weak D match, TRBD1 (5 bases). The CDR3 runs 11 residues. CDR1 and CDR2 (germline): SQVTM, ANQGSEA. CDR3 loop: CSFQGLETQYF. The DNA for the CDR3 is TGCAGTTTTCAGGGATTGGAGACCCAGTACTTC.

The J gene is TRBJ1-2, the V gene TRBV25-1; D unclear. There are 12 residues in the CDR3. Trimming took off 5 bases at V and 3 bases at J, with 7 bases between the two ends. Germline V gene lookup returns CDR1 MGHDK and CDR2 SYGVNS. The CDR3 sequence is CASSNIDYGYTF. The CDR3 DNA follows: TGTGCCAGCAGTAACATCGACTATGGCTACACCTTC.

The chain couples TRBV12-3 or TRBV12-4 to TRBJ1-2; D is undetermined. V shed 6 bases and J shed 6 bases, with 14 bases lying between them. The CDR3 runs to 13 residues. The CDR3 spells CASRREGGHGYTF. In DNA form, the CDR3 reads TGTGCCAGCAGGCGGGAGGGAGGTCATGGCTACACCTTC.

The genes are TRBV5-4 and TRBJ2-3; D gene uncertain. V lost 4 bases to trimming and J lost 2 bases, with 8 bases between them. The CDR3 sequence is 13 residues long. CDR1 and CDR2 from the germline V gene are SGHNT and YYREEE (reference sequence). For the CDR3, the DNA is TGTGCCAGCAGCCACTACCTCACAGATACGCAGTATTTT. Protein: CASSHYLTDTQYF.

The V and J genes are TRBV7-8 and TRBJ2-5; the match to TRBD1 covers 11 bases. V lost 5 bases to trimming and J lost 1 base; unmatched junction nucleotides: 3. In germline, CDR1 is SGHVS, CDR2 FQNEAQ. The CDR3 length is 15 residues. In DNA form, the CDR3 reads TGTGCCAGCAGCCCGGACAGGGGGCTCCAAGAGACCCAGTACTTC. It encodes CASSPDRGLQETQYF. The full variable domain, completed using reference TRBV7-8 and TRBJ2-5, is GAGVSQSPRYKVAKRGQDVALRCDPISGHVSLFWYQQALGQGPEFLTYFQNEAQLDKSGLPSDRFFAERPEGSVSTLKIQRTQQEDSAVYLCASSPDRGLQETQYFGPGTRLLVL.

This rearrangement joins TRBV7-9 to TRBJ1-2, with 8 bases lining up with TRBD1. The CDR3 runs 15 residues. CDR1 is SEHNR and CDR2 is FQNEAQ in the germline V gene (reference sequence). Losses at the gene ends were 5 bases for V and 3 bases for J; bases not matched to a gene: 8. CDR3 nucleotide sequence: TGTGCCAGCAGCCGATCGGGACAGGACTACTATGGCTACACCTTC. Translation gives CASSRSGQDYYGYTF.

The rearrangement links TRBV6-2 or TRBV6-3 to TRBJ2-3, with 8 bases fitting TRBD2. Germline V gene data show CDR1 as MNHEY and CDR2 as SVGEGT. V shed 0 bases, J shed 2 bases, and the junction held 7 bases outside the gene matches. The CDR3 extends over 17 amino acids. The chain's CDR3 is CASSYSRVSGDTDTQYF. CDR3 DNA: TGTGCCAGCAGTTACTCACGAGTTAGCGGGGACACAGATACGCAGTATTTT.

The chain links TRBV16 to TRBJ1-2; TRBD1 matches 7 bases. The CDR3 sequence is 11 residues long. The V segment lost 6 bases and the J segment 8 bases; nucleotides outside the gene matches: 3. Germline CDR1 and CDR2: KGHSY and FQNENV. The chain's CDR3 is CASRRGLGYTF. The CDR3 DNA follows: TGTGCCAGCAGGAGGGGGCTCGGCTACACCTTC.

This clone has only one observation. CDR3 region: CASSLQVSYEQYF. In nucleotides, the CDR3 is TGTGCCAGCAGCCTACAGGTCTCCTACGAGCAGTACTTC. The chain carries TRBV7-2 and TRBJ2-7; D may be TRBD1 (5 bases). Germline CDR1 reads SGHTA; CDR2 reads FQGNSA. This CDR3 contains 13 residues. Trimming cost V 5 bases and J 0 bases, with 8 bases left between them.

The chain carries TRBV7-2 and TRBJ1-2; D unresolved. The germline CDR1 and CDR2 sequences are SGHTA and FQGNSA. This CDR3 is 14 amino acids long. V dropped 3 bases and J dropped 4 bases, with 12 bases sitting between them. The CDR3 coding sequence is TGTGCCAGCAGCTTGTCTTCTATACCCTATGGCTACACCTTC. Its translation is CASSLSSIPYGYTF.

The V gene is TRBV27, the J gene TRBJ2-3, with 14 bases fitting TRBD2. Germline V gives CDR1 MNHEY, CDR2 SMNVEV (reference sequence). The CDR3 consists of 16 residues. Germline trimming cut 8 bases from V and 1 base from J; bases unmatched to any gene: 5. The chain's CDR3 is CASGSGLAGGTDTQYF. The DNA for the CDR3 is TGTGCCAGCGGATCGGGACTAGCGGGGGGCACAGATACGCAGTATTTT.

The chain employs TRBV18 and TRBJ2-7; no reliable D call. The CDR3 contains 13 residues. The germline V gene encodes CDR1 KGHSH and CDR2 LQKENI. V was trimmed by 4 bases and J by 7 bases, leaving 14 bases between them. The CDR3 bases are TGTGCCAGCTCACTCTCTGACACCCGGGAGCAGTACTTC. This sequence encodes CASSLSDTREQYF.

The chain employs TRBV6-6 and TRBJ2-4, with 8 bases identical to TRBD1. In germline, CDR1 is MNHNY, CDR2 SVGAGI (reference sequence). This CDR3 is 13 amino acids long. The V segment lost 6 bases and the J segment 7 bases; nucleotides outside the gene matches: 5. The CDR3 spells CASRRRTGNIQYF. For the CDR3, the DNA is TGTGCCAGCAGACGAAGGACAGGGAACATTCAGTACTTC.

In its sample, this clone was seen a few times. The rearrangement uses TRBV12-3 or TRBV12-4 and TRBJ1-2; 7 bases fit TRBD1. The CDR3 has 12 amino acids. The junction had 5 bases not matched to a gene; V was cut back by 5 bases and J by 8 bases. CDR3 sequence (DNA): TGTGCCAGCAGTCGGGACAGCCGGGGCTACACCTTC. It encodes CASSRDSRGYTF.

The rearrangement links TRBV6-5 to TRBJ1-5, with 9 bases fitting TRBD1. CDR3 size: 14 residues. The germline gives CDR1 MNHEY, CDR2 SVGAGI. J lost 4 bases, V lost 6 bases, and 4 bases had no gene match. The CDR3 nucleotides are TGTGCCAGCAGGACCGGGACAGGGAATCAGCCCCAGCATTTT. Amino acids: CASRTGTGNQPQHF.

V and J are TRBV5-4 and TRBJ2-7; possibly TRBD2 for D (6 bases). The CDR3 extends over 12 amino acids. The V end lost 4 bases, the J end lost 12 bases, and 17 bases lay between the germline ends. Per the germline V gene, CDR1 is SGHNT and CDR2 is YYREEE (reference sequence). CDR3: CASSLPLGGLYF. CDR3 bases: TGTGCCAGCAGCCTCCCACTCGGGGGATTGTACTTC. Looking up the rest from reference TRBV5-4 and TRBJ2-7 gives the full variable domain: ETGVTQSPTHLIKTRGQQVTLRCSSQSGHNTVSWYQQALGQGPQFIFQYYREEENGRGNFPPRFSGLQFPNYSSELNVNALELDDSALYLCASSLPLGGLYFGPGTRLTVT.

This clone was seen only once. The chain recombines TRBV6-1 with TRBJ1-5; a possible D gene is TRBD1 (6 bases). The CDR3 covers 15 residues. The germline V gene encodes CDR1 MNHNS and CDR2 SASEGT. V shed 0 bases and J shed 7 bases, with 13 bases lying between them. CDR3 bases: TGTGCCAGCAGTGAAGCGGGGGCTACCTGGCAGCCCCAGCATTTT. Encoded protein: CASSEAGATWQPQHF.

The chain employs TRBV2 and TRBJ1-6; possibly TRBD1 for D (5 bases). The germline V gene encodes CDR1 SNHLY and CDR2 FYNNEI. Trimming took off 9 bases at V and 6 bases at J, with 18 bases between the two ends. The length of the CDR3 is 15 residues. CDR3 residues: CASLADRSSNSPLHF. The CDR3 nucleotides read TGTGCCAGTCTCGCCGACAGATCTTCTAATTCACCCCTCCACTTT.

The chain is built from TRBV27 and TRBJ1-2; 7 bases map to TRBD1. Germline trimming cut 6 bases from V and 4 bases from J; bases unmatched to any gene: 11. CDR3 length: 15 amino acids. Germline-derived CDR1 and CDR2 are MNHEY and SMNVEV (reference sequence). In nucleotides, the CDR3 is TGTGCCAGCAGCATAGGGGTGACAGGGACCTATGGCTACACCTTC. Protein: CASSIGVTGTYGYTF.

V usage is TRBV19 and J usage is TRBJ2-7; 9 bases are shared with TRBD1. The CDR3 length is 16 residues. J gave up 7 bases and V 4 bases, and 14 bases lay outside the gene matches. CDR1 LNHDA and CDR2 SQIVND come from the germline V gene (reference sequence). CDR3 coding DNA: TGTGCCAGTAGTAGCAGTCCGGGACAGGGACTTGGTGAGCAGTACTTC. This codes for CASSSSPGQGLGEQYF.